The rows below give T cell receptor beta chains drawn from one sample of a study of blood T cell repertoires in COVID-19. Sequencing was performed with immunoSEQ multiplex PCR; in TCRdb, only in-frame clones are kept and a portion is missing. The sample holds about 180,000 clones; approximately 87% are singletons and the top ten take about 12%. The sample consisted of peripheral blood. The receptors stem from a woman between 65 and 79 years old with COVID-19, enrolled during active disease. Each CDR3 is given with its conserved first and last residue. The D gene is left open where the match is weak. Size is stated for part of the rows, as once, few or many counts, or as a class when the clone is expanded.

D gene,clone size,V gene,J gene,CDR3 protein,CDR3 DNA
TRBD1,NA,TRBV29-1,TRBJ1-1,CSASRGRQGAVVNTEAFF,TGCAGCGCCAGCCGGGGGAGACAGGGGGCTGTTGTGAACACTGAAGCTTTCTTT
TRBD1,NA,TRBV6-5,TRBJ1-1,CASSRQGMTEAFF,TGTGCCAGCAGCCGACAGGGTATGACTGAAGCTTTCTTT
NA,NA,TRBV6-6,TRBJ2-3,CASTDVGSTDTQYF,TGTGCCAGCACCGACGTGGGCAGCACAGATACGCAGTATTTT
NA,NA,TRBV2,TRBJ1-6,CASSELVPGAPLHF,TGTGCCAGCAGTGAACTGGTCCCAGGGGCACCCCTCCACTTT
TRBD1,NA,TRBV19,TRBJ1-5,CASSDRGFGNQPQHF,TGTGCCAGTAGTGACAGGGGATTTGGCAATCAGCCCCAGCATTTT
NA,once,TRBV4-1,TRBJ1-5,CASSGGSNQPQHF,TGCGCCAGCAGCGGAGGGAGCAATCAGCCCCAGCATTTT
TRBD2,NA,TRBV7-3,TRBJ2-1,CASSSTGTSGNEQFF,TGTGCCAGCAGCTCCACAGGGACTAGCGGGAATGAGCAGTTCTTC
NA,NA,TRBV14,TRBJ1-3,CASSPDFGNTIYF,TGTGCCAGCAGCCCGGACTTTGGAAACACCATATATTTT
TRBD2,NA,TRBV29-1,TRBJ2-3,CSVILAVSTDTQYF,TGCAGCGTTATCCTAGCGGTTAGCACAGATACGCAGTATTTT
TRBD2,NA,TRBV6-5,TRBJ2-7,CASRRGTSGVEQYF,TGTGCCAGCAGAAGGGGGACTAGCGGGGTCGAGCAGTACTTC
NA,NA,TRBV7-2,TRBJ1-5,CASSLRRNQPQHF,TGTGCCAGCAGCCTTCGTCGCAATCAGCCCCAGCATTTT
NA,NA,TRBV28,TRBJ2-7,CASSFSREQYF,TGTGCCAGCAGTTTTTCCCGGGAGCAGTACTTC
NA,NA,TRBV11-3,TRBJ2-5,CASSKHAAQETQYF,TGTGCCAGCAGCAAACACGCGGCTCAAGAGACCCAGTACTTC
NA,NA,TRBV27,TRBJ1-6,CASSLILGGLSPLHF,TGTGCCAGCAGTTTAATCTTGGGGGGATTATCACCCCTCCACTTT
NA,NA,TRBV11-3,TRBJ1-5,CASSPNTDQPQHF,TGTGCCAGCAGCCCCAACACAGATCAGCCCCAGCATTTT
NA,NA,TRBV10-3,TRBJ2-7,CAISETSRGYPGEQYF,TGTGCCATCAGTGAGACGTCAAGGGGTTATCCGGGCGAGCAGTACTTC
NA,NA,TRBV28,TRBJ1-6,CASRGGRYYNSPLHF,TGTGCCAGCAGGGGGGGACGCTACTATAATTCACCCCTCCACTTT
TRBD2,NA,TRBV28,TRBJ2-1,CASSPTSGSGHEQFF,TGTGCCAGCAGCCCGACTAGCGGGAGTGGGCATGAGCAGTTCTTC
TRBD1,few,TRBV4-1,TRBJ1-1,CASSQLRQGRGTEAFF,TGCGCCAGCAGCCAACTAAGACAGGGAAGGGGCACTGAAGCTTTCTTT
TRBD1,NA,TRBV2,TRBJ1-5,CASGTGNQPQHF,TGTGCCAGTGGGACAGGGAATCAGCCCCAGCATTTT
TRBD2,NA,TRBV6-1,TRBJ2-5,CASSESSGRAETQYF,TGTGCCAGCAGTGAGTCTAGCGGGAGGGCAGAGACCCAGTACTTC
NA,NA,TRBV19,TRBJ2-6,CASMPGYSGANVLTF,TGTGCCAGTATGCCGGGATACTCTGGGGCCAACGTCCTGACTTTC
TRBD1,NA,TRBV10-2,TRBJ1-1,CASSGDRGYTEAFF,TGCGCCAGCAGTGGGGACAGGGGTTACACTGAAGCTTTCTTT
TRBD1,NA,TRBV27,TRBJ2-1,CASSPGTGGWNEQFF,TGTGCCAGCAGCCCCGGGACAGGGGGCTGGAATGAGCAGTTCTTC
TRBD1,NA,TRBV5-1,TRBJ1-4,CASRQQGTNEKLFF,TGCGCCAGCAGACAACAGGGGACTAATGAAAAACTGTTTTTT
NA,NA,TRBV3-1/TRBV3-2,TRBJ1-1,CASSQDTRLTEAFF,TGTGCCAGCAGCCAAGACACGCGGTTAACTGAAGCTTTCTTT
NA,NA,TRBV10-3,TRBJ2-3,CAISADNYEDTQYF,TGTGCCATCAGTGCGGACAACTACGAGGATACGCAGTATTTT
NA,NA,TRBV2,TRBJ2-5,CARLGQSEETQYF,TGTGCCAGACTAGGACAGTCTGAAGAGACCCAGTACTTC
NA,NA,TRBV7-2,TRBJ1-5,CASSLAQGNNQPQHF,TGTGCCAGCAGCTTAGCGCAGGGGAATAATCAGCCCCAGCATTTT
TRBD1,NA,TRBV27,TRBJ2-7,CASSRGQGAYEQYF,TGTGCCAGCAGTCGCGGACAGGGGGCTTACGAGCAGTACTTC
NA,NA,TRBV14,TRBJ1-5,CASSQAGRRYQPQHF,TGTGCCAGCAGCCAGGCAGGGAGGAGGTATCAGCCCCAGCATTTT
NA,NA,TRBV15,TRBJ1-2,CATSRDIYGYTF,TGTGCCACCAGCAGAGACATCTATGGCTACACCTTC
TRBD2,NA,TRBV19,TRBJ2-7,CASSRGDSYEQYF,TGTGCCAGTAGTCGGGGGGACTCCTACGAGCAGTACTTC
TRBD2,NA,TRBV7-2,TRBJ2-7,CASSLAVTSGRTAYEQYF,TGTGCCAGCAGCTTAGCGGTGACTAGCGGGAGAACCGCCTACGAGCAGTACTTC
NA,NA,TRBV18,TRBJ2-7,CASSPIEGVGLDTAQYF,TGTGCCAGCTCACCTATCGAGGGGGTCGGCCTCGACACGGCGCAGTACTTC
TRBD1,few,TRBV3-1/TRBV3-2,TRBJ1-5,CASSPTGGNNQPQHF,TGTGCCAGCAGCCCGACAGGGGGTAACAATCAGCCCCAGCATTTT
NA,NA,TRBV24-1,TRBJ1-1,CATSDPSSAGRWFF,TGTGCCACCAGTGATCCCTCTTCGGCAGGGAGGTGGTTCTTT
TRBD1,NA,TRBV3-1/TRBV3-2,TRBJ1-4,CASSVPGTGGEKLFF,TGTGCCAGCAGCGTACCCGGGACAGGGGGAGAAAAACTGTTTTTT
NA,NA,TRBV23-1,TRBJ1-2,CASRPAEPGDYGYTF,TGCGCCAGCAGACCGGCAGAGCCAGGGGACTATGGCTACACCTTC
NA,NA,TRBV29-1,TRBJ2-5,CSVEFYTGRVLGGETQYF,TGCAGCGTTGAGTTTTATACAGGGAGGGTTTTGGGCGGAGAGACCCAGTACTTC
TRBD1,NA,TRBV27,TRBJ2-1,CACGDRGGGEQFF,TGTGCCTGCGGGGACAGGGGGGGAGGTGAGCAGTTCTTC
NA,NA,TRBV5-1,TRBJ1-4,CASSLWGATNEKLFF,TGCGCCAGCAGCTTGTGGGGAGCAACTAATGAAAAACTGTTTTTT
NA,NA,TRBV19,TRBJ2-1,CASSIDPPEYNEQFF,TGTGCCAGTAGTATAGATCCCCCGGAGTACAATGAGCAGTTCTTC
TRBD1,NA,TRBV7-3,TRBJ1-1,CASSSQGAPAFF,TGTGCCAGCAGCTCTCAGGGGGCGCCGGCTTTCTTT
TRBD2,NA,TRBV7-9,TRBJ2-7,CASSRTSGPFYEQYF,TGTGCCAGCAGCCGGACTAGCGGGCCTTTCTACGAGCAGTACTTC
TRBD1,once,TRBV24-1,TRBJ2-7,CATSDSGTGSEQYF,TGTGCCACCAGTGATTCCGGGACAGGGAGTGAGCAGTACTTC
TRBD1,NA,TRBV7-9,TRBJ2-7,CASSVGTASYEQYF,TGTGCCAGCAGCGTCGGGACAGCATCCTACGAGCAGTACTTC
TRBD2,NA,TRBV6-6,TRBJ2-7,CASSLGTSGRNEQYF,TGTGCCAGCAGTCTAGGGACTAGCGGGAGAAACGAGCAGTACTTC
TRBD1,NA,TRBV6-2/TRBV6-3,TRBJ2-5,CASSYPPGQAQETQYF,TGTGCCAGCAGTTACCCACCGGGACAGGCTCAAGAGACCCAGTACTTC
NA,NA,TRBV5-3,TRBJ1-3,CARSPPAVGEPGNTIYF,TGTGCCAGAAGCCCCCCGGCGGTCGGGGAACCTGGAAACACCATATATTTT
NA,NA,TRBV5-6,TRBJ2-1,CASSQEDREQFF,TGTGCCAGCAGCCAGGAGGATCGTGAGCAGTTCTTC
NA,NA,TRBV7-9,TRBJ1-5,CASSTDEQPQHF,TGTGCCAGCAGCACTGATGAACAGCCCCAGCATTTT
NA,once,TRBV6-5,TRBJ2-7,CASTHGVEQYF,TGTGCCAGCACTCACGGGGTGGAGCAGTACTTC
TRBD2,NA,TRBV27,TRBJ2-1,CASSLSSSGRYEQFF,TGTGCCAGCAGTTTATCGTCTAGCGGGAGATATGAGCAGTTCTTC
NA,once,TRBV3-1/TRBV3-2,TRBJ1-5,CASSRRQSNQPQHF,TGTGCCAGCAGCCGCCGACAGAGCAATCAGCCCCAGCATTTT
TRBD2,NA,TRBV10-3,TRBJ2-2,CAISRAGGDTGELFF,TGTGCCATCAGTCGGGCGGGGGGAGACACCGGGGAGCTGTTTTTT
TRBD1,NA,TRBV6-5,TRBJ1-2,CASSYSGQGRGYTF,TGTGCCAGCAGTTACTCAGGACAGGGGAGAGGCTACACCTTC